This entry is about one T cell receptor (beta chain). The antigen remains undetermined. This sample was taken from a study of CD8+CD57+ T cells in acquired aplastic anemia. Overall study context: 3 to 4 ug was the average amount of DNA from sorted CD4+ and CD8+ cells. Healthy donor CD4+ cell samples had a mean of around 11 million reads. The study's findings and limits: Patient and control CD8+ Simpson's diversity was not significantly different.

TCR beta VDJ combinations and CDR3 sequences were profiled from genomic DNA. Via MiXCR, TCRdb re-called the reads, giving one row per CDR3 protein. The table lists about 160,000 distinct CDR3 sequences, approximately 43% of them singletons. The CDR3 has 12 residues. In germline, CDR1 is SGHVS, CDR2 FQNEAQ. The ends were cut back, 2 bases at V and 5 bases at J, with 6 bases in the middle. The chain carries TRBV7-8 and TRBJ2-5; unclear D gene. Sequenced input: sorted CD4+, CD8+, or CD8+CD57+ T cells (not recorded which) from PBMCs. The TCR comes from a human donor in good health. The CDR3 coding sequence is TGTGCCAGCAGCTTAAATTTGGAGACCCAGTACTTC. Its protein product is CASSLNLETQYF. The variable domain in full, completed from reference TRBV7-8 and TRBJ2-5, reads GAGVSQSPRYKVAKRGQDVALRCDPISGHVSLFWYQQALGQGPEFLTYFQNEAQLDKSGLPSDRFFAERPEGSVSTLKIQRTQQEDSAVYLCASSLNLETQYFGPGTRLLVL.